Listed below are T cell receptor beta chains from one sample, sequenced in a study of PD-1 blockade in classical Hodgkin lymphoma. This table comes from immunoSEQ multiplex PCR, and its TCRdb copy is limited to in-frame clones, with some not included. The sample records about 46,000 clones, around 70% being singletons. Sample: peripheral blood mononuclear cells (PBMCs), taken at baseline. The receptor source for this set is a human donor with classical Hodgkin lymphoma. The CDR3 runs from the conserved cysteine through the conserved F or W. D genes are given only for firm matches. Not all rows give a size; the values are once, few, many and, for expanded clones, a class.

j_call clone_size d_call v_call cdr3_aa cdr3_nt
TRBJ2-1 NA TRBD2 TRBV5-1 CASSLRLAGHEQFF TGCGCCAGCAGCTTGCGACTAGCGGGACATGAGCAGTTCTTC
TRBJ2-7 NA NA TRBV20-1 CSARAGNEQYF TGCAGTGCTAGAGCGGGTAACGAGCAGTACTTC
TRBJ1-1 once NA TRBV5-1 CASSPSPQGLRTEAFF TGCGCCAGCAGCCCATCCCCCCAGGGTCTCAGAACTGAAGCTTTCTTT
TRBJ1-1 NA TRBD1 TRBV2 CASNPPWRGRTEAFF TGTGCCAGCAACCCCCCATGGAGGGGGCGCACTGAAGCTTTCTTT
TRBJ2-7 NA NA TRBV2 CASRPGLYEQYF TGTGCCAGCAGACCAGGCCTCTACGAGCAGTACTTC
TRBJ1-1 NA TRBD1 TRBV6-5 CASSRDRVNTEAFF TGTGCCAGCAGCCGGGACAGGGTGAACACTGAAGCTTTCTTT
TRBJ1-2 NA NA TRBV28 CASGALLGAGAYGYTF TGTGCCAGCGGGGCACTTCTGGGGGCAGGAGCCTATGGCTACACCTTC
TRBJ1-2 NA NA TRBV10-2 CASSESLTGLIGSNYGYTF TGCGCCAGCAGTGAGTCTTTAACGGGCTTGATCGGATCTAACTATGGCTACACCTTC
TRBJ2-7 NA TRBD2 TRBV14 CASSQLSPTSWVYEQYF TGTGCCAGCAGCCAACTAAGCCCGACTAGCTGGGTTTACGAGCAGTACTTC
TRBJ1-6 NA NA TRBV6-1 CASSQVAGIDSPLHF TGTGCCAGCAGTCAAGTAGCAGGGATTGACTCACCCCTCCACTTT
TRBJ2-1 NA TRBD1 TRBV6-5 CASSRTGYNEQFF TGTGCCAGCAGTAGGACAGGTTACAATGAGCAGTTCTTC
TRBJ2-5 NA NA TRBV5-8 CASSPGPQETQYF TGTGCCAGCAGCCCCGGGCCTCAAGAGACCCAGTACTTC
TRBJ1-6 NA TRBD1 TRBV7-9 CASSPGQDYNSPLHF TGTGCCAGCAGCCCAGGACAGGACTATAATTCACCCCTCCACTTT
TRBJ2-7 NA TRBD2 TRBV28 CASSSFGLAGGGGEQYF TGTGCCAGCAGTTCATTCGGACTAGCGGGAGGTGGGGGCGAGCAGTACTTC
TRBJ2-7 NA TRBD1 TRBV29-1 CSVEGTEDYEQYF TGCAGCGTTGAGGGGACAGAGGACTACGAGCAGTACTTC
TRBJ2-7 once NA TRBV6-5 CASSRNPTGIHEQYF TGTGCCAGCAGTCGAAACCCGACAGGAATCCACGAGCAGTACTTC
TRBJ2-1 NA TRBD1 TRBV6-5 CASRDRSSYNEQFF TGTGCCAGCAGGGACAGGAGCTCCTACAATGAGCAGTTCTTC
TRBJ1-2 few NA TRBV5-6 CASSWGTPTTNYGYTF TGTGCCAGCAGCTGGGGGACGCCTACCACTAACTATGGCTACACCTTC
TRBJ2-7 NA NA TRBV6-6 CASSPGPYEQYF TGTGCCAGCAGTCCAGGGCCCTACGAGCAGTACTTC
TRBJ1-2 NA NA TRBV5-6 CASSLADRYYGYTF TGTGCCAGCAGCTTGGCCGACAGGTACTATGGCTACACCTTC
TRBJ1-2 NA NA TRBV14 CASSQVTGWAYGYTF TGTGCCAGCAGCCAAGTCACGGGGTGGGCCTATGGCTACACCTTC
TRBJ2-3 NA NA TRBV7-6 CASSLTSISVADTQYF TGTGCCAGCAGCTTGACCTCGATCTCCGTGGCAGATACGCAGTATTTT
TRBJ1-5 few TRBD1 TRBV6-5 CASKRGGTANQPQHF TGTGCCAGCAAGCGGGGAGGGACAGCGAATCAGCCCCAGCATTTT
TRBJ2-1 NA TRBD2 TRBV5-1 CASSLVAGGGNEQFF TGCGCCAGCAGCTTGGTGGCGGGGGGAGGTAATGAGCAGTTCTTC
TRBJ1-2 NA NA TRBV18 CASSPDDGYGYTF TGTGCCAGCTCACCCGATGACGGCTATGGCTACACCTTC
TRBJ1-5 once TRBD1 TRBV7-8 CASSLWPGQGQPQHF TGTGCCAGCAGCTTATGGCCGGGACAGGGGCAGCCCCAGCATTTT
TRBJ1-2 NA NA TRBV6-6 CASIGDRDGYTF TGTGCCAGCATAGGGGACCGGGATGGCTACACCTTC
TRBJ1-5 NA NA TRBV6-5 CASSPVEAGERPQHF TGTGCCAGCAGTCCCGTCGAGGCAGGGGAGCGGCCCCAGCATTTT
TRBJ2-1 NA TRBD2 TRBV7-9 CASSARLAGPPYNEQFF TGTGCCAGCAGCGCCCGACTAGCGGGGCCCCCCTACAATGAGCAGTTCTTC
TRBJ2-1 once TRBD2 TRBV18 CASSPMETSGGYYNEQFF TGTGCCAGCTCACCAATGGAGACTAGCGGGGGTTATTACAATGAGCAGTTCTTC
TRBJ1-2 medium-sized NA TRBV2 CASSEGWSEVAGYTF TGTGCCAGCAGTGAAGGGTGGAGCGAGGTGGCTGGCTACACCTTC
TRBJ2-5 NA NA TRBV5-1 CASSLGLRGLGETQYF TGCGCCAGCAGCTTGGGATTGAGGGGCTTAGGAGAGACCCAGTACTTC
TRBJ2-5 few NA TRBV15 CATSRVRQADLNPQETQYF TGTGCCACCAGCAGAGTCCGACAGGCCGACCTTAACCCCCAAGAGACCCAGTACTTC
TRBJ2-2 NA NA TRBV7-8 CASSLDFPGDSTGELFF TGTGCCAGCAGCTTAGACTTCCCAGGGGATTCCACCGGGGAGCTGTTTTTT
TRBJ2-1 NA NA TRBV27 CASSKGDNYNEQFF TGTGCCAGCAGCAAGGGGGACAATTACAATGAGCAGTTCTTC
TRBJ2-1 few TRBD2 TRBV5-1 CASSLANGGGNNEQFF TGCGCCAGCAGCTTGGCCAACGGCGGGGGGAACAATGAGCAGTTCTTC
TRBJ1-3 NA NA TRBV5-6 CASSLGQLPGNTIYF TGTGCCAGCAGCTTGGGTCAGCTCCCTGGAAACACCATATATTTT
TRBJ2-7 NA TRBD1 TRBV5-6 CASSSSDRGLYEQYF TGTGCCAGCAGCTCTTCGGACAGGGGGCTCTACGAGCAGTACTTC
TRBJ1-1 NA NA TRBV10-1 CASSARPGVNTEAFF TGCGCCAGCAGCGCTCGACCCGGGGTGAACACTGAAGCTTTCTTT
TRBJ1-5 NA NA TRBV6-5 CASSYRQSNQPQHF TGTGCCAGCAGCTACCGACAGAGCAATCAGCCCCAGCATTTT
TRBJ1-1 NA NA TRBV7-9 CASSPTGVNTEAFF TGTGCCAGCAGCCCAACCGGGGTGAACACTGAAGCTTTCTTT
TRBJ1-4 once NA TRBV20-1 CSAREIEKLFF TGCAGTGCTAGAGAGATTGAAAAACTGTTTTTT
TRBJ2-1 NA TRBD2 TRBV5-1 CASSLDSGRVEQFF TGCGCCAGCAGCTTGGATAGCGGGAGAGTTGAGCAGTTCTTC
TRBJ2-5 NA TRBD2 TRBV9 CASSVLGLAGRETQYF TGTGCCAGCAGCGTTTTGGGACTAGCGGGGAGGGAGACCCAGTACTTC
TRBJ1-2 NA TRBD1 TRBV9 CASSDRTGGYYGYTF TGTGCCAGCAGCGATCGGACAGGGGGATACTATGGCTACACCTTC
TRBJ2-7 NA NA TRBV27 CASSLWSAGSYEQYF TGTGCCAGCAGTTTATGGTCGGCAGGGTCCTACGAGCAGTACTTC
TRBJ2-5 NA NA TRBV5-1 CASSFASIQETQYF TGCGCCAGCAGCTTCGCCAGTATTCAAGAGACCCAGTACTTC
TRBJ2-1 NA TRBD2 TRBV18 CASSPLLAAYYNEQFF TGTGCCAGCTCACCGCTACTAGCGGCTTACTACAATGAGCAGTTCTTC
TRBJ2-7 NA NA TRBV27 CASGPSAGDRYYEQYF TGTGCCAGCGGTCCTAGCGCAGGGGACCGTTACTACGAGCAGTACTTC
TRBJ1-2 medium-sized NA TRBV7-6 CASSLEAGINYGYTF TGTGCCAGCAGCTTAGAGGCAGGGATTAACTATGGCTACACCTTC
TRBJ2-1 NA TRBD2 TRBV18 CASSLLAGASNEQFF TGTGCCAGCTCATTACTAGCGGGGGCGAGCAATGAGCAGTTCTTC
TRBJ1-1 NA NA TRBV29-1 CSVEDPQDTEAFF TGCAGCGTTGAAGACCCTCAGGACACTGAAGCTTTCTTT
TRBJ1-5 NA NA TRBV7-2 CASSLVVTWPVGSNQPQHF TGTGCCAGCAGCTTAGTAGTTACCTGGCCTGTGGGTAGCAATCAGCCCCAGCATTTT
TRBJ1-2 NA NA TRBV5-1 CASSLGGRGEYGYTF TGCGCCAGCAGCTTGGGCGGCAGGGGAGAGTATGGCTACACCTTC